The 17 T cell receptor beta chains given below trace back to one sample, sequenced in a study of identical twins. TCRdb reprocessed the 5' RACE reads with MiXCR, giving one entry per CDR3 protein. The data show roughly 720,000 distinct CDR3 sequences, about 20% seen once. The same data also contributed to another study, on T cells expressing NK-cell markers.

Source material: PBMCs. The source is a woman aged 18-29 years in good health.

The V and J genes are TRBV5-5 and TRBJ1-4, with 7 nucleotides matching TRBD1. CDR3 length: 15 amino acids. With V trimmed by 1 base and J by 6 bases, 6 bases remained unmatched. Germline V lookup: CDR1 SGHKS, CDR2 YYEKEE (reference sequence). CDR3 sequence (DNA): TGTGCCAGCAGCTTGTCCGGGACAGTTGATGAAAAACTGTTTTTT. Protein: CASSLSGTVDEKLFF.

The DNA for the CDR3 is TGTGCCACCTCTGTTGGGATCTCCTACAATGAGCAGTTCTTC. This codes for CATSVGISYNEQFF. The chain recombines TRBV10-3 with TRBJ2-1, with unresolved D. The germline gives CDR1 ENHRY, CDR2 SYGVKD. The CDR3 loop spans 14 amino acids. The ends were cut back, 10 bases at V and 0 bases at J, with 13 bases in the middle.

In DNA, the CDR3 is TGCAGTGCTAGAGCCCCTTCAGGGGGCTACACCTTC. Its protein is CSARAPSGGYTF. The chain employs TRBV20-1 and TRBJ1-2, with TRBD1 as a possible D gene (5 bases). This CDR3 has 12 residues. The V end was cut by 1 base, the J end by 8 bases, with 11 bases between. Germline-derived CDR1 and CDR2 are DFQATT and SNEGSKA (reference sequence).

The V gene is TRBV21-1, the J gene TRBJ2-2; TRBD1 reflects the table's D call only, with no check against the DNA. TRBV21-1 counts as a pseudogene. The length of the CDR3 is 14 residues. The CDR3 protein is CASSLPGPSGELFF. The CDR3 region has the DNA TGTGCCAGCAGTCTCCCGGGGCCATCCGGGGAGCTGTTTTTT.

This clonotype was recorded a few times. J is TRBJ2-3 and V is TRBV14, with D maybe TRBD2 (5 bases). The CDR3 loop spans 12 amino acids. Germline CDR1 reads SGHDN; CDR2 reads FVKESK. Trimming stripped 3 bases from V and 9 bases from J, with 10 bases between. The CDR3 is CASSHRTGTQYF. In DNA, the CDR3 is TGTGCCAGCAGCCACCGTACGGGGACGCAGTATTTT. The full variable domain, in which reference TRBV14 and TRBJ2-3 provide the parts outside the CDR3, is EAGVTQFPSHSVIEKGQTVTLRCDPISGHDNLYWYRRVMGKEIKFLLHFVKESKQDESGMPNNRFLAERTGGTYSTLKVQPAELEDSGVYFCASSHRTGTQYFGPGTRLTVL.

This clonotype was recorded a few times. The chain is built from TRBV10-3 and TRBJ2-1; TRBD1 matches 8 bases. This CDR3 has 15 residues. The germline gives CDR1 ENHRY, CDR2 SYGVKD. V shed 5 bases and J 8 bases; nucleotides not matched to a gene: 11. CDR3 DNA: TGTGCCATCAGTACCGGACAGGGCTTCCTCTATGAGCAGTTCTTC. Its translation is CAISTGQGFLYEQFF.

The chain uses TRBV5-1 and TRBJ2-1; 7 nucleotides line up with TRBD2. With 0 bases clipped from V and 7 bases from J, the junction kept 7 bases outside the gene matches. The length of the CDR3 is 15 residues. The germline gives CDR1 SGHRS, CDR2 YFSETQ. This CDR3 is CASSLGGSRTNEQFF. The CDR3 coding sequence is TGCGCCAGCAGCTTGGGCGGGAGTAGAACGAATGAGCAGTTCTTC.

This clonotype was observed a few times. The CDR3 is CASSPYGTERSTDTQYF. The CDR3 DNA sequence: TGTGCCAGCTCACCATATGGGACAGAACGTAGCACAGATACGCAGTATTTT. This chain joins TRBV18 and TRBJ2-3; 7 bases align to TRBD1. Trimming at V came to 2 bases and at J to 0 bases, leaving 8 bases not matched to a gene. Looked up from germline, CDR1 is KGHSH and CDR2 is LQKENI. The CDR3 is 17 amino acids.

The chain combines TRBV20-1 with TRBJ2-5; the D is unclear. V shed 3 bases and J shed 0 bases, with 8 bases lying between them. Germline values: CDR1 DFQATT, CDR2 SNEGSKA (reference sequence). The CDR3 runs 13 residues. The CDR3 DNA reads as TGCAGTGCTAGCTATAGGTACCAAGAGACCCAGTACTTC. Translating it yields CSASYRYQETQYF.

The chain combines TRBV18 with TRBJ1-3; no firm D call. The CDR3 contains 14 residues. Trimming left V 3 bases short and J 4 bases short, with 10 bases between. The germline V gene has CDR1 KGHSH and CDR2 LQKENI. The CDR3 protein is CASSPSGEGNTIYF. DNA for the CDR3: TGTGCCAGCTCACCGTCCGGGGAAGGAAACACCATATATTTT.

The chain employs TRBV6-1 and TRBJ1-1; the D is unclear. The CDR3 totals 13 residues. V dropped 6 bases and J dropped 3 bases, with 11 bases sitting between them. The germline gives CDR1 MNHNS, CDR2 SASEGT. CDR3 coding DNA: TGTGCCAGCAGGCTTCAGGATTACACTGAAGCTTTCTTT. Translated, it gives CASRLQDYTEAFF.

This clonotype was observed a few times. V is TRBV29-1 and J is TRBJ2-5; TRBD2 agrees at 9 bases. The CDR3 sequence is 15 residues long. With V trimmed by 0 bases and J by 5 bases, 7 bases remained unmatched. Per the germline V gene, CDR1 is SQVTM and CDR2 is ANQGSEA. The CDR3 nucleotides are TGCAGCGTTGAAGATCCCGGACTAGCGTTGGAGACCCAGTACTTC. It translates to CSVEDPGLALETQYF.

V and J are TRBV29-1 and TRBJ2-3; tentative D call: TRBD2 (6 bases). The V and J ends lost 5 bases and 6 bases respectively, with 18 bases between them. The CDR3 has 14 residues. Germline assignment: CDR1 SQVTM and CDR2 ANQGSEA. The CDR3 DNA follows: TGCAGCGTTCGGAAGCCCGGGAGTTGGGATACGCAGTATTTT. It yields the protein CSVRKPGSWDTQYF.

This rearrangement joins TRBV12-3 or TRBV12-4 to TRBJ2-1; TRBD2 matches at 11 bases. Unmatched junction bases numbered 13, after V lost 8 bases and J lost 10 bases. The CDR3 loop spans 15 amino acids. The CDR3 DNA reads TGTGCCAGCGGAGGGGGACTAGCGGTTTCCCAGGAGCAGTTCTTC. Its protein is CASGGGLAVSQEQFF.

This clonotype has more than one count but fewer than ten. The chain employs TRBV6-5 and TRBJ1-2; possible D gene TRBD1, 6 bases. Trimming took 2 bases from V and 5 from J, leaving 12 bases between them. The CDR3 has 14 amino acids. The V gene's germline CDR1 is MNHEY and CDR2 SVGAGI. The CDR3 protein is CASSYAEGTYGYTF. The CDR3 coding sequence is TGTGCCAGCAGTTACGCGGAGGGGACATATGGCTACACCTTC.

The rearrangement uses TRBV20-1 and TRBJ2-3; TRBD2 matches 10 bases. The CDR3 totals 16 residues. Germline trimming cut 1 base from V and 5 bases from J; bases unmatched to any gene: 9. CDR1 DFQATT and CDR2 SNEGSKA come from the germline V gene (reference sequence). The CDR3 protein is CSARGLAGVGGDTQYF. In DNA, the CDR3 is TGCAGTGCTAGAGGGCTAGCGGGAGTAGGTGGAGATACGCAGTATTTT.

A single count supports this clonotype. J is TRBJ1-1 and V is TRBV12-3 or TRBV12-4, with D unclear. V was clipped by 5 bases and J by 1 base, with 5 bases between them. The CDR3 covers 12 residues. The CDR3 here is CASSGENTEAFF. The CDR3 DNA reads TGTGCCAGCAGTGGGGAGAACACTGAAGCTTTCTTT.